This TCR beta chain was captured in a study of post-analysis software for immune sequencing data. The study, taken as a whole, reports: Five or six TRBV segments appeared more often in patients than in controls, and TRBV5-6, TRBV5-1 and TRBV20-1 were among these.

As to this clonotype: Its matching antigen is unknown.

V was pared by 3 bases and J by 0 bases, with 0 bases between. The CDR3 sequence is 13 residues long. The germline CDR1 and CDR2 sequences are MGHDK and SYGVNS. cDNA libraries of TCR beta carried unique molecular identifiers. TCRdb reanalysed the PCR reads using MiXCR and keeps one entry per CDR3 protein. The table shows roughly 700,000 distinct CDR3 sequences, with approximately 30% occurring only once. The sample comprised blood. This receptor was obtained from a girl under 18 with multiple sclerosis. The chain recombines TRBV25-1 with TRBJ1-6; no definite D call. Here the CDR3 DNA reads TGTGCCAGCAGTGACTCCTATAATTCACCCCTCCACTTT. Translation gives CASSDSYNSPLHF.